The subject of this entry is one T cell receptor beta chain. The data derive from a study of CD8 T cells in Susac syndrome. Reverse transcription of about 0.45 to 1 ug RNA was performed with random hexamers. The immunoSEQ assay covered 54 Vbeta and 13 Jbeta segments for CDR3. TCRdb passed the immunoSEQ multiplex PCR reads through MiXCR, listing each CDR3 protein once. The sample carries 330,000 or so distinct CDR3 sequences, 65% to 90% recorded once. V dropped 8 bases and J dropped 6 bases, with 8 bases sitting between them. The CDR3 runs 11 residues. Per germline, CDR1 SEHNR and CDR2 FQNEAQ (reference sequence). Stable or active relapsing-remitting multiple sclerosis, untreated and meeting revised McDonald criteria, defined the controls.

The sequenced sample consisted of CD8+ T cells from PBMCs. The clonotype originates from a human donor with multiple sclerosis. The chain recombines TRBV7-9 with TRBJ2-1; D gene unclear. The CDR3 protein is CASHYPNEQFF. Written as DNA, the CDR3 is TGTGCCAGCCACTACCCCAATGAGCAGTTCTTC.